The source of this TCR beta chain is a study of siplizumab effects on memory and regulatory T cells. This clone appeared a single time. From germline, CDR1 is SNHLY and CDR2 FYNNEI. The CDR3 spans 15 residues. Trimming took 6 bases from V and 1 from J; bases not matched to a gene: 2. TCRdb keeps only in-frame clones here, not all; method: immunoSEQ multiplex PCR. This sample carries some 100,000 clones, 94% of them seen once, and the ten largest clones take 1% to 1.5%. Sequenced sample: non-Treg CD4+ T cells sorted from blood. This rearrangement joins TRBV2 to TRBJ2-3, with 12 positions matching TRBD2. The sequence was obtained from a human donor in good health. The CDR3 sequence is CASSRLAGGTDTQYF. CDR3 nucleotide sequence: TGTGCCAGCAGCCGACTAGCGGGAGGCACAGATACGCAGTATTTT. Supplemented by reference TRBV2 and TRBJ2-3, the full variable domain reads EPEVTQTPSHQVTQMGQEVILRCVPISNHLYFYWYRQILGQKVEFLVSFYNNEISEKSEIFDDQFSVERPDGSNFTLKIRSTKLEDSAMYFCASSRLAGGTDTQYFGPGTRLTVL.